Given below is one TCR beta chain in context. No antigen is known for it. These data originate in a study of cytomegalovirus exposure and HLA in healthy donors. Findings of the study overall: Roughly uniform depth of sequencing across donors was assumed in presence/absence analyses. As confirmed in vitro, three CMV-associated chains were specific for CMV antigens.

Losses at the gene ends were 4 bases for V and 4 bases for J; bases not matched to a gene: 8. The CDR3 covers 15 residues. Germline loops: CDR1 PRHDT, CDR2 FYEKMQ (reference sequence). Primers included in the PCR were 60 Vbeta and 13 Jbeta primers. This table comes from immunoSEQ multiplex PCR, and its TCRdb copy is limited to in-frame clones, with some not included. The sample lists tens of thousands of clones, about three fifths occurring once. Input material: PBMCs. The sequence came from a man aged 30 to 45 in good health and CMV-seronegative. This chain links TRBV13 with TRBJ1-1, with 8 positions matching TRBD1. CDR3 DNA sequence: TGTGCCAGCAGCTCCAGGGCAACAGGGGGCACTGAAGCTTTCTTT. It encodes CASSSRATGGTEAFF.